Here is one T cell receptor (beta chain) with its context. The trim removed 5 bases at V and 6 bases at J, leaving 5 bases unmatched. The germline V gene encodes CDR1 SEHNR and CDR2 FQNEAQ (reference sequence). This CDR3 is built from 14 residues. The entry originates in a study of T cell responses to AZD1222 COVID-19 vaccine. The assay was immunoSEQ multiplex PCR, and TCRdb's table has in-frame clones only and misses some. The sample carries 97,000 or so clones, approximately 91% recorded once. This clonotype was obtained from an adult who received the AZD1222 COVID-19 vaccine. Here the sequenced sample was peripheral blood, taken 28 days after the second AZD1222 dose. The chain combines TRBV7-9 with TRBJ2-2; 8 positions match TRBD1. The CDR3 sequence is CASSPDRDSGELFF. CDR3 nucleotide sequence: TGTGCCAGCAGCCCGGACAGGGACTCCGGGGAGCTGTTTTTT.